The next 19 T cell receptor beta chains were all read from a single sample in a study of blood T cell repertoires in COVID-19. The method was immunoSEQ multiplex PCR; TCRdb's version includes in-frame clones alone and lacks a portion of them. The sample gives some 520,000 clones, about 88% of which show up once; roughly 0.9% is in the top ten. The sample comprised peripheral blood. These receptors were taken from a man between 18 and 35 years old with COVID-19, enrolled during active disease.

This chain links TRBV7-9 with TRBJ2-2, with D uncertain. The CDR3 consists of 12 residues. CDR1 SEHNR and CDR2 FQNEAQ come from the germline V gene (reference sequence). Trimming removed 3 bases at V and 6 bases at J, with 5 bases between. The CDR3 protein is CASSFSSGELFF. CDR3 in DNA: TGTGCCAGCAGCTTTTCGTCCGGGGAGCTGTTTTTT.

The rearrangement uses TRBV5-1 and TRBJ2-2; 11 bases are a match to TRBD1. This CDR3 has 18 amino acids. The germline V gene encodes CDR1 SGHRS and CDR2 YFSETQ. Trimming at V came to 1 base and at J to 7 bases, leaving 12 bases not matched to a gene. CDR3 coding DNA: TGCGCCAGCAGCTTGACCCCTCAGGACAGGGGGCTGGGCGGGGAGCTGTTTTTT. Translated: CASSLTPQDRGLGGELFF.

The gene calls are TRBV6-5 and TRBJ1-1; weak D call: TRBD1 (5 bases). The CDR3 contains 16 residues. V was cut by 0 bases and J by 0 bases, with 11 bases left in between. Germline-derived CDR1 and CDR2 are MNHEY and SVGAGI. CDR3 sequence (DNA): TGTGCCAGCAGTTACTCGGGGTGGGGGGTGAACACTGAAGCTTTCTTT. Translated, it gives CASSYSGWGVNTEAFF.

V is TRBV5-1 and J is TRBJ2-4, with a weak D call TRBD2 (5 bases). The CDR3 loop spans 17 amino acids. V was trimmed by 3 bases and J by 0 bases, leaving 16 bases between them. Germline V gene data show CDR1 as SGHRS and CDR2 as YFSETQ. The CDR3 bases are TGCGCCAGCAGCTCCCCCGCTCTCGGGGTAGCCAAAAACATTCAGTACTTC. This translates into CASSSPALGVAKNIQYF.

The chain links TRBV13 to TRBJ2-2, with TRBD1 matching 7 bases. V lost 5 bases to trimming and J lost 3 bases; unmatched junction nucleotides: 9. CDR3 length equals 16 residues. The germline CDR1 and CDR2 sequences are PRHDT and FYEKMQ (reference sequence). The CDR3: CASSERDREDTGELFF. The CDR3 DNA reads as TGTGCCAGCAGCGAACGGGACAGAGAAGACACCGGGGAGCTGTTTTTT. The full variable domain, its missing parts supplied by reference TRBV13 and TRBJ2-2, is AAGVIQSPRHLIKEKRETATLKCYPIPRHDTVYWYQQGPGQDPQFLISFYEKMQSDKGSIPDRFSAQQFSDYHSELNMSSLELGDSALYFCASSERDREDTGELFFGEGSRLTVL.

This clone occurred once. The chain couples TRBV23-1 to TRBJ1-2, with D unclear. TRBV23-1 is recorded as an ORF, its role being uncertain. With 8 bases removed from V and 1 base from J, the gap between germline ends came to 14 bases. This CDR3 region has 14 residues. The CDR3: CASGKTRVNYGYTF. CDR3 DNA sequence: TGCGCCAGCGGCAAAACGAGGGTTAACTATGGCTACACCTTC.

For this clone: Other nucleotide sequences in the sample specify the same CDR3. The chain couples TRBV5-4 to TRBJ1-4; D remains unclear. V gave up 4 bases and J gave up 2 bases, with 12 bases separating them. The CDR3 consists of 15 residues. The germline V gene encodes CDR1 SGHNT and CDR2 YYREEE (reference sequence). This CDR3 is CASSLGGGTNEKLFF. The CDR3 DNA sequence: TGTGCCAGCAGCCTAGGAGGCGGGACTAATGAAAAACTGTTTTTT.

The chain links TRBV18 to TRBJ2-6; 14 nucleotides line up with TRBD2. Germline CDR1 reads KGHSH; CDR2 reads LQKENI. V shed 3 bases and J 2 bases; nucleotides not matched to a gene: 9. The CDR3 is 20 amino acids. The CDR3, as DNA: TGTGCCAGCTCACCCGTCGGGACTAGCGGGAGACGGGCTGGGGCCAACGTCCTGACTTTC. It codes for CASSPVGTSGRRAGANVLTF.

The gene calls are TRBV11-3 and TRBJ2-3; tentatively, D is TRBD1 (6 bases). Germline CDR1 SGHNT, CDR2 YENEEA. CDR3 length equals 15 residues. The germline V and J ends were trimmed by 4 bases and 0 bases, with 11 bases remaining between them. The CDR3, as DNA: TGTGCCAGCAGCTCAGGGGCGCCTAGCACAGATACGCAGTATTTT. As protein: CASSSGAPSTDTQYF.

The chain has TRBV2 and TRBJ2-5, with 8 bases aligning to TRBD1. Per the germline V gene, CDR1 is SNHLY and CDR2 is FYNNEI. The trim removed 8 bases at V and 4 bases at J, leaving 9 bases unmatched. The CDR3 totals 14 residues. CDR3 amino acids: CASRRTGMTETQYF. Here the CDR3 DNA reads TGTGCCAGCCGACGGACAGGGATGACAGAGACCCAGTACTTC.

A remark on this clone: This sample includes further DNA sequences coding for the same CDR3. The J gene is TRBJ1-1, the V gene TRBV30; D uncertain. Trimming left V 1 base short and J 1 base short, with 4 bases between. In germline, CDR1 is GTSNPN, CDR2 SVGIG (reference sequence). This CDR3 is built from 12 residues. The CDR3 is CAWSAGNTEAFF. DNA of the CDR3: TGTGCCTGGAGTGCCGGGAACACTGAAGCTTTCTTT.

This chain connects TRBV6-5 to TRBJ1-1; 10 nucleotides line up with TRBD1. This CDR3 spans 14 amino acids. Trimming at V came to 6 bases and at J to 5 bases, leaving 6 bases not matched to a gene. The V gene's germline CDR1 is MNHEY and CDR2 SVGAGI. CDR3 sequence (DNA): TGTGCCAGCAGCTGGACAGGGGGTCTTACTGAAGCTTTCTTT. Its protein is CASSWTGGLTEAFF.

The V and J genes are TRBV7-6 and TRBJ2-3; the D gene is possibly TRBD2 (5 bases). V lost 1 base, J lost 4 bases, and 15 bases lay in between. The CDR3 has 16 amino acids. Germline loops: CDR1 SGHVS, CDR2 FNYEAQ. The CDR3 reads CASSLVAGQIPDTQYF. As DNA, the CDR3 is TGTGCCAGCAGCTTAGTGGCGGGCCAGATTCCAGATACGCAGTATTTT.

The chain carries TRBV30 and TRBJ2-3; 12 bases map to TRBD2. Germline trimming cut 4 bases from V and 6 bases from J; bases unmatched to any gene: 5. This CDR3 spans 14 amino acids. The germline gives CDR1 GTSNPN, CDR2 SVGIG (reference sequence). The CDR3 loop is CAWTTSGRSDTQYF. DNA for the CDR3: TGTGCCTGGACGACTAGCGGGAGATCCGATACGCAGTATTTT.

The V gene is TRBV18, the J gene TRBJ2-5; 8 bases align to TRBD1. The V and J ends lost 1 base and 0 bases, in that order; junction bases with no gene match: 7. CDR1 is KGHSH and CDR2 is LQKENI in the germline V gene. The CDR3 sequence is 17 residues long. CDR3 region: CASSPRRGQENQETQYF. The CDR3 bases are TGTGCCAGCTCACCACGTCGGGGACAGGAGAACCAAGAGACCCAGTACTTC.

The genes are TRBV3-1 (or the pseudogene TRBV3-2) and TRBJ1-6; possible D gene TRBD1, 6 bases. Trimming removed 3 bases from V and 6 bases from J, with 9 bases in between. Germline V gene data show CDR1 as LGHDT and CDR2 as YNNKEL (reference sequence). The CDR3 totals 14 residues. CDR3 in DNA: TGTGCCAGCAGCCAGGACAGCGGTAATTCACCCCTCCACTTT. Protein: CASSQDSGNSPLHF.

The chain recombines TRBV12-5 with TRBJ2-3; 7 nucleotides align to TRBD1. The CDR3 length is 15 residues. Trimming removed 1 base from V and 2 bases from J; junction bases left unmatched: 3. CDR1 is LGHNT, CDR2 FRNRAP, per germline. CDR3 residues: CASGLGGQPTDTQYF. CDR3 DNA sequence: TGTGCTAGTGGTTTGGGGGGACAGCCCACAGATACGCAGTATTTT.

This chain joins TRBV6-5 and TRBJ1-1; TRBD1 is a possible D gene (6 bases). V lost 5 bases and J 4 bases, leaving 17 bases between the germline ends. This CDR3 comprises 15 residues. From germline, CDR1 is MNHEY and CDR2 SVGAGI. The CDR3 sequence: CASSTQGSSGTEAFF. The CDR3 DNA sequence: TGTGCCAGCAGTACCCAGGGGTCAAGCGGCACTGAAGCTTTCTTT.

The chain uses TRBV6-1 and TRBJ2-7; 8 positions match TRBD1. The CDR3 extends over 16 amino acids. Germline CDR1 MNHNS, CDR2 SASEGT. Trimming cost V 1 base and J 2 bases; bases outside gene matches: 7. The CDR3 sequence is CASSEGGQGAAYEQYF. Here the CDR3 DNA reads TGTGCCAGCAGTGAAGGGGGCCAGGGGGCGGCCTACGAGCAGTACTTC.